This T cell receptor (beta chain) was recorded in a study of T cell changes during pregnancy in multiple sclerosis. Assay used: immunoSEQ multiplex PCR; TCRdb lists only in-frame clones, some missing. The table shows 55,000 to 65,000 clones, with about nine tenths occurring only once. This CDR3 comprises 16 residues. Germline-derived CDR1 and CDR2 are LNHNV and YYDKDF (reference sequence). Trimming shortened V by 5 bases and J by 6 bases, and 20 bases separated the two germline ends. The gene calls are TRBV15 and TRBJ2-1; D might be TRBD2 (6 bases). The receptor's source is a female donor in good health, enrolled as a control in a pregnancy study. The sequencing here drew on peripheral blood, taken in the first trimester of pregnancy. The CDR3, as DNA: TGTGCCACCAGCCTCGTGACTCAGCTGGGGGGCAATGAGCAGTTCTTC. This sequence encodes CATSLVTQLGGNEQFF.